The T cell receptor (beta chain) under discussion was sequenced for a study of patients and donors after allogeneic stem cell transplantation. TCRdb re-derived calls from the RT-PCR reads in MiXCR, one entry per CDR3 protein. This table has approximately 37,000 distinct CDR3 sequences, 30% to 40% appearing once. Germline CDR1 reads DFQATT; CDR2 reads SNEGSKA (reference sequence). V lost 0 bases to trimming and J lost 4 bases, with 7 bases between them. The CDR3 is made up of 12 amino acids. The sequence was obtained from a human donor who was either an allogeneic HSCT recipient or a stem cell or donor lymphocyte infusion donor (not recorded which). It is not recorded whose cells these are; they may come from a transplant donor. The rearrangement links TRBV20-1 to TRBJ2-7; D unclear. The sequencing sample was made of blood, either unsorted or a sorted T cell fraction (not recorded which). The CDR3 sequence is CSARDSRYEQYF. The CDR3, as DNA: TGCAGTGCTAGAGATTCGCGATACGAGCAGTACTTC.